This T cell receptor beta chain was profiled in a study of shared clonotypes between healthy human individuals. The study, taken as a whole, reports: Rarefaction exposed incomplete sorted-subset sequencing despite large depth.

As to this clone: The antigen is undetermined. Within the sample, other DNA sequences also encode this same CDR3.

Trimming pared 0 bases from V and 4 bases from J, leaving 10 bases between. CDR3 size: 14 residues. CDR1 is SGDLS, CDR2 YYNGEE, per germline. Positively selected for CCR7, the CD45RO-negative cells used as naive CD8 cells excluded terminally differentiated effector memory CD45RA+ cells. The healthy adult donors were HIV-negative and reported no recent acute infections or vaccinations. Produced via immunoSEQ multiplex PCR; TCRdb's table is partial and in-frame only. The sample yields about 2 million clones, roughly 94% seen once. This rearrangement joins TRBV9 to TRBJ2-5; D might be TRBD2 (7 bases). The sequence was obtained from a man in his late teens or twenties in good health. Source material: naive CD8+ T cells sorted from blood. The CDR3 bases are TGTGCCAGCAGCGTAGGCGGGGGCACAGAGACCCAGTACTTC. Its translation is CASSVGGGTETQYF.